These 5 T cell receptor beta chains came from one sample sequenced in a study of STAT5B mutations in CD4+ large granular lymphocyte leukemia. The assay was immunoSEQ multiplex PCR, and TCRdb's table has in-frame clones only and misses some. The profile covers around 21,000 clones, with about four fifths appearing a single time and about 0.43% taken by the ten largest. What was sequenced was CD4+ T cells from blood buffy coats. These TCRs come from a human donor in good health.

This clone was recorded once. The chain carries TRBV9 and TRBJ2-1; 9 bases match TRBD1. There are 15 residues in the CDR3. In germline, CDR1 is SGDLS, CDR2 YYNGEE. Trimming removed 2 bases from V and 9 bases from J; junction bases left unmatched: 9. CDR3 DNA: TGTGCCAGCAGCGTTACAGGGGGCATGGATGGTGAGCAGTTCTTC. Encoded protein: CASSVTGGMDGEQFF. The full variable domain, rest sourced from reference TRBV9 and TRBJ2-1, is DSGVTQTPKHLITATGQRVTLRCSPRSGDLSVYWYQQSLDQGLQFLIQYYNGEERAKGNILERFSAQQFPDLHSELNLSSLELGDSALYFCASSVTGGMDGEQFFGPGTRLTVL.

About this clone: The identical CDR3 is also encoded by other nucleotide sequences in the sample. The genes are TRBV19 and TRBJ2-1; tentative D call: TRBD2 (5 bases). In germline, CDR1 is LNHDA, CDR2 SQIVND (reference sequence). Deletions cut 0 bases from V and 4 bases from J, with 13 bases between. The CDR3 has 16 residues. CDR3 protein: CASSIDRRSSYNEQFF. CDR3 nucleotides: TGTGCCAGTAGTATAGATCGGAGGTCTTCTTACAATGAGCAGTTCTTC. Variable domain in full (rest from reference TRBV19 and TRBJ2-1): DGGITQSPKYLFRKEGQNVTLSCEQNLNHDAMYWYRQDPGQGLRLIYYSQIVNDFQKGDIAEGYSVSREKKESFPLTVTSAQKNPTAFYLCASSIDRRSSYNEQFFGPGTRLTVL.

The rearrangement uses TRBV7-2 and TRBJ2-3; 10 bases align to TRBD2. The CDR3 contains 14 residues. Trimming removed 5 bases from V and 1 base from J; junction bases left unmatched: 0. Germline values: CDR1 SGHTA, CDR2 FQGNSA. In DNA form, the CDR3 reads TGTGCCAGCAGCACTAGCGGGGGCACAGATACGCAGTATTTT. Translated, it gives CASSTSGGTDTQYF.

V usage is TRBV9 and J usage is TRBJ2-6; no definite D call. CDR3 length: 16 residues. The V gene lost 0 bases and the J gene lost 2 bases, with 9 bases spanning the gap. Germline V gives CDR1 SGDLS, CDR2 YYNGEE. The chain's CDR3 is CASSVVGRPGANVLTF. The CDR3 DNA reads TGTGCCAGCAGCGTAGTCGGACGCCCTGGGGCCAACGTCCTGACTTTC.

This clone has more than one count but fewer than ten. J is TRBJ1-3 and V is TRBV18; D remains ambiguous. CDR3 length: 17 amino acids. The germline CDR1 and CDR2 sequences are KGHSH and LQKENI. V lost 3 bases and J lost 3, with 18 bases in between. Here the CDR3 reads CASSPRSHPAVGNTIYF. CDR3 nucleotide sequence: TGTGCCAGCTCACCTCGTTCACATCCCGCCGTTGGAAACACCATATATTTT.